Listed below are T cell receptor beta chains from one sample, sequenced in a study of cytomegalovirus exposure and HLA in healthy donors. TCRdb's table, derived via immunoSEQ multiplex PCR, lists solely in-frame clones and lacks some. The sample consists of 100,000 to 150,000 clones, around three fifths of them appearing once. Sample: PBMCs. All receptors derive from a woman aged 40 to 49 in good health and CMV-seropositive. Both conserved end residues are part of each CDR3. Each record gives: J gene, clone size, V gene, D gene, CDR3 DNA, CDR3 protein. The D gene is left open where the match is weak. Where a row states a size, it is once, few, many or the class of an expanded clone; other rows omit it.

J: TRBJ1-2; size: once; V: TRBV14; D: -; DNA: TGTGCCAGCAGCCCCTACCCCCCGTATGGCTACACCTTC; CDR3: CASSPYPPYGYTF
J: TRBJ1-2; size: -; V: TRBV6-6; D: TRBD1; DNA: TGTGCCAGCAGGGGACAGGGGTGGGGTGGCTACACCTTC; CDR3: CASRGQGWGGYTF
J: TRBJ1-5; size: -; V: TRBV29-1; D: TRBD1; DNA: TGCAGCGTCGCTGGACAGGGAAGTAATCAGCCCCAGCATTTT; CDR3: CSVAGQGSNQPQHF
J: TRBJ1-1; size: once; V: TRBV6-5; D: -; DNA: TGTGCCAGCAGTTACTCGATGATCGGGGAGGGCACTGAAGCTTTCTTT; CDR3: CASSYSMIGEGTEAFF
J: TRBJ1-4; size: -; V: TRBV2; D: TRBD1; DNA: TGTGCCAGCAGGCAGGGACAGGGTAATGAAAAACTGTTTTTT; CDR3: CASRQGQGNEKLFF
J: TRBJ2-1; size: few; V: TRBV7-9; D: -; DNA: TGTGCCAGCAGCCCAGGCAATTACGAGCAGTTCTTC; CDR3: CASSPGNYEQFF
J: TRBJ1-1; size: -; V: TRBV7-6; D: -; DNA: TGTGCCAGCAGCTCGGGGGGGAACACTGAAGCTTTCTTT; CDR3: CASSSGGNTEAFF
J: TRBJ2-7; size: -; V: TRBV13; D: TRBD2; DNA: TGTGCCAGCAGCCCCGGGACTAGCGGGGCTGGGGAGCAGTACTTC; CDR3: CASSPGTSGAGEQYF
J: TRBJ2-1; size: -; V: TRBV5-4; D: TRBD2; DNA: TGTGCCAGCAGCCTCCCAGTTTTGGAGCGGGAGTACCACAATGAGCAGTTCTTC; CDR3: CASSLPVLEREYHNEQFF
J: TRBJ2-7; size: -; V: TRBV11-3; D: -; DNA: TGTGCCAGCAGCTTAGCCAGGGGAAGCTGGCAGTACTTC; CDR3: CASSLARGSWQYF
J: TRBJ1-1; size: -; V: TRBV11-3; D: -; DNA: TGTGCCAGCAGCTTAGAGGGGCCCTCGAACACTGAAGCTTTCTTT; CDR3: CASSLEGPSNTEAFF
J: TRBJ2-5; size: few; V: TRBV12-5; D: TRBD2; DNA: TGTGCTAGTGGGGTAGCGGGGGAGTTGGAGACCCAGTACTTC; CDR3: CASGVAGELETQYF
J: TRBJ1-2; size: -; V: TRBV13; D: -; DNA: TGTGCCAGCAGCTTACAGGGCCGATATGGCTACCCCTTC; CDR3: CASSLQGRYGYPF
J: TRBJ2-5; size: -; V: TRBV5-4; D: -; DNA: TGTGCCAGCAGCTTGGGACAGGACCAAGAGACCCAGTACTTC; CDR3: CASSLGQDQETQYF
J: TRBJ1-3; size: -; V: TRBV9; D: TRBD1; DNA: TGTGCCAGCAGCCCCCGGACAGGGCAGAGCTCTGGAAACACCATATATTTT; CDR3: CASSPRTGQSSGNTIYF
J: TRBJ2-5; size: -; V: TRBV2; D: TRBD1; DNA: TGTGCCAGCAGTCCCGGGACAGCAGAAGAGACCCAGTACTTC; CDR3: CASSPGTAEETQYF
J: TRBJ1-1; size: -; V: TRBV19; D: -; DNA: TGTGCCAGTACAGGGCGGTTGAACACTGAAGCTTTCTTT; CDR3: CASTGRLNTEAFF
J: TRBJ1-2; size: -; V: TRBV5-6; D: TRBD1; DNA: TGTGCCAGCAGCACAGGGGAAGGCTACACCTTC; CDR3: CASSTGEGYTF
J: TRBJ2-6; size: few; V: TRBV7-3; D: -; DNA: TGTGCCAGCAGCACAGACTCTGGGGCCAACGTCCTGACTTTC; CDR3: CASSTDSGANVLTF
J: TRBJ1-2; size: -; V: TRBV30; D: TRBD1; DNA: TGTGCCTGGAGTCCAGATGGGGGACAGAGGAATGGCTACACCTTC; CDR3: CAWSPDGGQRNGYTF
J: TRBJ1-2; size: -; V: TRBV6-1; D: TRBD1; DNA: TGTGCCAGCAGTGAAGCGGGACAGAATTATAACTATGGCTACACCTTC; CDR3: CASSEAGQNYNYGYTF
J: TRBJ2-7; size: few; V: TRBV10-3; D: -; DNA: TGTGCCATCGGCAGGACCTACGAGCAGTACTTC; CDR3: CAIGRTYEQYF
J: TRBJ2-5; size: -; V: TRBV7-7; D: TRBD1; DNA: TGTGCTAGCAGCGAACCCGGACAGGGTTTGGAGACCCAGTACTTC; CDR3: CASSEPGQGLETQYF
J: TRBJ2-7; size: -; V: TRBV11-2; D: -; DNA: TGTGCCAGCAGCCCAATGGGACACGGCCTTTTCGAGCAGTACTTC; CDR3: CASSPMGHGLFEQYF
J: TRBJ1-2; size: -; V: TRBV4-2; D: -; DNA: TGTGCCAGCACCTCCGGGTATGGCTACACCTTC; CDR3: CASTSGYGYTF
J: TRBJ2-2; size: -; V: TRBV29-1; D: TRBD2; DNA: TGCAGCGTTGGAGTGGGAGGGTTAACCGGGGAGCTGTTTTTT; CDR3: CSVGVGGLTGELFF
J: TRBJ1-1; size: -; V: TRBV6-6; D: -; DNA: TGTGCCAGCAGTTACTCCCCGACAGGGAACACTGAAGCTTTCTTT; CDR3: CASSYSPTGNTEAFF
J: TRBJ2-1; size: -; V: TRBV6-5; D: TRBD2; DNA: TGTGCCAGCAGACCGGGGGGGGTTAGGAATGAGCAGTTCTTC; CDR3: CASRPGGVRNEQFF
J: TRBJ2-1; size: -; V: TRBV11-2; D: TRBD2; DNA: TGTGCCAGCAGCTTTGGCGGGGGGTACAATGAGCAGTTCTTC; CDR3: CASSFGGGYNEQFF
J: TRBJ2-5; size: -; V: TRBV9; D: TRBD2; DNA: TGTGTCAGCAGCGTAGGTGCGGGGGGAACTCTGGGGGAGACCCAGTACTTC; CDR3: CVSSVGAGGTLGETQYF
J: TRBJ1-1; size: -; V: TRBV6-5; D: -; DNA: TGTGCCAGCAGTTACTCGTATGAACAGAACACTGAAGCTTTCTTT; CDR3: CASSYSYEQNTEAFF
J: TRBJ2-7; size: -; V: TRBV5-1; D: -; DNA: TGCGCCAGCAGCTTGGGGCAGGTAGGCGAGCAGTACTTC; CDR3: CASSLGQVGEQYF
J: TRBJ2-7; size: -; V: TRBV28; D: TRBD2; DNA: TGTGCCAGCAGTCCGGGACTAGCCTACTACGAGCAGTACTTC; CDR3: CASSPGLAYYEQYF
J: TRBJ1-1; size: -; V: TRBV4-1; D: -; DNA: TGCGCCAGCAGCCAAGGGGACTTGAACACTGAAGCTTTCTTT; CDR3: CASSQGDLNTEAFF
J: TRBJ1-2; size: -; V: TRBV25-1; D: TRBD1; DNA: TGTGCCAGCAGTGAAGGGGGACAGGGGAGCTACACCTTC; CDR3: CASSEGGQGSYTF
J: TRBJ2-1; size: few; V: TRBV19; D: TRBD2; DNA: TGTGCCAGTAGTGAGGTAGCGGGAGGAAATGAGCAGTTCTTC; CDR3: CASSEVAGGNEQFF
J: TRBJ2-5; size: -; V: TRBV30; D: -; DNA: TGTGCCTGGAGTGTCGGGGGGCACACCCAAGAGACCCAGTACTTC; CDR3: CAWSVGGHTQETQYF
J: TRBJ1-1; size: -; V: TRBV28; D: -; DNA: TGTGCCAGCAGTTTAATCGGGGTCGCTGAAGCTTTCTTT; CDR3: CASSLIGVAEAFF
J: TRBJ2-2; size: -; V: TRBV5-1; D: -; DNA: TGCGCCAGCAGCTTGATGGTCACGGGGGGCGGGAGCTACACCGGGGAGCTGTTTTTT; CDR3: CASSLMVTGGGSYTGELFF
J: TRBJ2-7; size: few; V: TRBV7-9; D: TRBD1; DNA: TGTGCCAGCAGCTTATTAACAGGGGGCTCCTACGAGCAGTACTTC; CDR3: CASSLLTGGSYEQYF
J: TRBJ2-7; size: -; V: TRBV19; D: -; DNA: TGTGCCAGTAGTACGGTACAGGGACGGCACGAGCAGTACTTC; CDR3: CASSTVQGRHEQYF
J: TRBJ2-7; size: -; V: TRBV10-3; D: TRBD1; DNA: TGTGCCATCAGTGATGGCCGGACAGGGGGAACCGAGCAGTACTTC; CDR3: CAISDGRTGGTEQYF
J: TRBJ2-1; size: -; V: TRBV7-8; D: -; DNA: TGTGCCAGCAGCTTAGGAGGTGAGCAGTTCTTC; CDR3: CASSLGGEQFF
J: TRBJ2-5; size: few; V: TRBV14; D: TRBD2; DNA: TGTGCCAGCAGCCTACATAAGTTAGCGGGGGGAGGAGAGACCCAGTACTTC; CDR3: CASSLHKLAGGGETQYF
J: TRBJ1-4; size: few; V: TRBV5-1; D: TRBD1; DNA: TGCGCCAGCGGGACCGGGACAGGTGGAGAAAAACTGTTTTTT; CDR3: CASGTGTGGEKLFF
J: TRBJ2-1; size: -; V: TRBV5-6; D: -; DNA: TGTGCCAGCAGCATCGGGATGGGCACTAACAATGAGCAGTTCTTC; CDR3: CASSIGMGTNNEQFF
J: TRBJ2-3; size: -; V: TRBV5-8; D: -; DNA: TGTGCCAGCAGCTTGGACTATGGGGGGAGGAGAGGAGATACGCAGTATTTT; CDR3: CASSLDYGGRRGDTQYF
J: TRBJ2-7; size: few; V: TRBV19; D: -; DNA: TGTGCCAGTAGTACAAGGGACTTCTACGAGCAGTACTTC; CDR3: CASSTRDFYEQYF
J: TRBJ2-2; size: -; V: TRBV6-4; D: -; DNA: TGTGCCAGCAGTGATGACCCGGGGACCGGGGAGCTGTTTTTT; CDR3: CASSDDPGTGELFF
J: TRBJ2-1; size: -; V: TRBV10-2; D: -; DNA: TGCGCCAGCAGTGAACAGGGAAGCGGATGTGAGCAGTTCTTC; CDR3: CASSEQGSGCEQFF
J: TRBJ2-7; size: -; V: TRBV5-1; D: -; DNA: TGCGCCAGCAGCTTGGCACACACCTCCTACGAGCAGTACTTC; CDR3: CASSLAHTSYEQYF